Listed here are 5 T cell receptor beta chains from one sample, sequenced in a study of chemoradiotherapy in HPV16-positive cancers. Sequenced by immunoSEQ multiplex PCR; TCRdb stores in-frame clones only, minus some. The sample lists fewer than 10,000 clones; roughly 71% were seen once. The input for sequencing was tumor tissue, taken from a patient who underwent chemoradiotherapy. The receptors come from a human donor with HPV-associated anogenital cancer.

This clone was counted a few times. The chain carries TRBV7-2 and TRBJ1-2; 7 positions match TRBD1. CDR3 length equals 17 residues. CDR1 SGHTA and CDR2 FQGNSA come from the germline V gene. Trimming cost V 1 base and J 6 bases; bases outside gene matches: 14. The DNA for the CDR3 is TGTGCCAGCAGCTTAGATTTGGCGCCGGGACAGAGGAATGGCTACACCTTC. This sequence encodes CASSLDLAPGQRNGYTF.

Only one count was recorded for this clone. The V gene is TRBV30, the J gene TRBJ2-1, with a weak D call TRBD1 (5 bases). The V end lost 0 bases, the J end lost 16 bases, and 19 bases lay between the germline ends. The CDR3 length is 13 residues. Germline lookup yields CDR1 GTSNPN and CDR2 SVGIG (reference sequence). The CDR3 sequence: CAWSVGARPRKFF. The CDR3 DNA reads as TGTGCCTGGAGTGTAGGGGCCCGTCCGAGGAAATTCTTC. Filled out from reference TRBV30 and TRBJ2-1, the complete variable domain reads SQTIHQWPATLVQPVGSPLSLECTVEGTSNPNLYWYRQAAGRGLQLLFYSVGIGQISSEVPQNLSASRPQDRQFILSSKKLLLSDSGFYLCAWSVGARPRKFFGPGTRLTVL.

This rearrangement joins TRBV6-1 to TRBJ1-6; D is undetermined. The germline gives CDR1 MNHNS, CDR2 SASEGT. The CDR3 spans 15 residues. V dropped 2 bases and J dropped 8 bases, with 13 bases sitting between them. The CDR3 loop is CASSEFSAAYSPLHF. CDR3 nucleotide sequence: TGTGCCAGCAGTGAATTTTCGGCAGCTTATTCACCCCTCCACTTT.

The rearrangement links TRBV7-9 to TRBJ2-2; the D is unclear. Germline V gene data show CDR1 as SEHNR and CDR2 as FQNEAQ (reference sequence). V was cut by 6 bases and J by 6 bases, with 14 bases left in between. This CDR3 has 14 amino acids. The CDR3 protein is CASRRDRSAGELFF. As DNA, the CDR3 is TGTGCCAGCAGAAGGGATCGGTCGGCCGGGGAGCTGTTTTTT.

The J gene is TRBJ2-7, the V gene TRBV4-2; 8 nucleotides match TRBD2. Trimming removed 6 bases from V and 3 bases from J; junction bases left unmatched: 4. The CDR3 is 13 amino acids. CDR1 is LGHNA, CDR2 YNFKEQ, per germline. The CDR3 nucleotides read TGTGCCAGCAGTAAGCGGGAGAACTACGAGCAGTACTTC. This gives the protein CASSKRENYEQYF.